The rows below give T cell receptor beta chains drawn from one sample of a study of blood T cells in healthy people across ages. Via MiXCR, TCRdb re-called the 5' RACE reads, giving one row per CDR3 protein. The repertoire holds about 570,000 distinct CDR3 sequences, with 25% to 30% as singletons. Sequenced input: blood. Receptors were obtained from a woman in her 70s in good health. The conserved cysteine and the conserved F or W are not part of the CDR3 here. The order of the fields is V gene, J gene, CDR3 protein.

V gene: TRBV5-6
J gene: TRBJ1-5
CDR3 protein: TSSLGPASNQPQH

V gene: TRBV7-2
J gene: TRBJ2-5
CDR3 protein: ASSLTGGPSPDHY

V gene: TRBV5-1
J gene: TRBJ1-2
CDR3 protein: ASSLGGPLAEGYT

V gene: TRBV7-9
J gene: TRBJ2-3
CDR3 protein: ASSLGAGYGTDTQY

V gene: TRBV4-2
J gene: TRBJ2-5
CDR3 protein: ASSQGGANRVRF

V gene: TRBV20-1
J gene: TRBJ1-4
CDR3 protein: SASDDARVEKLF

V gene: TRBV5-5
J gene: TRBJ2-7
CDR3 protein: ASSLPGWSSYEQY

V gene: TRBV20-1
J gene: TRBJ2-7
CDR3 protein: SASGGAPYEQY

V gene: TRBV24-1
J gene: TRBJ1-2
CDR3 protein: ATSDTGQPWGYT

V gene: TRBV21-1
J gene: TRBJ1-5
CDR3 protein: ASSDRTARPSNQPQH

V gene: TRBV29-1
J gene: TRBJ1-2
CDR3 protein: TPGLRDGYT

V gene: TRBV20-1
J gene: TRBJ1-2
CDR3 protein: SAPGGAGQGLYGYT

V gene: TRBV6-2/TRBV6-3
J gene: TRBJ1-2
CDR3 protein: ASSSRWGYT

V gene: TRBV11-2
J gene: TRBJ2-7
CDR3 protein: ASRGSGARQY

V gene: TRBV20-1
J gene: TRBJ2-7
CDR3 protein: SASDPGTGHAYEQY

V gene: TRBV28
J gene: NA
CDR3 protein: AIRRGFYNEQF

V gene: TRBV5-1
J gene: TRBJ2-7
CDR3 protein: ASSFRLASSYEQY

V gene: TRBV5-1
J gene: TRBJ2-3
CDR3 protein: ASSSGTTRDTQY

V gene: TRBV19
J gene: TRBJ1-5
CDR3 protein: ASRDQPQH